This T cell receptor (beta chain) was documented in a study of blood T cells in healthy people across ages. The CDR3 totals 10 residues. V was pared by 11 bases and J by 9 bases, with 14 bases between. Germline values: CDR1 MNHEY, CDR2 SVGEGT. PCR was performed a second time for about 6 to 11 cycles using a sample-barcoded 5' primer and a J-beta primer mix. All cDNA molecules were each tagged by a template-switch adaptor with 12 random nucleotides. Every sample returned 2.5 million or more CDR3-containing paired-end reads. TCRdb reprocessed the 5' RACE reads via MiXCR and lists one record per CDR3 protein. The data hold under 800,000 distinct CDR3 sequences, with roughly 43% observed a single time. The total RNA that was extracted per sample amounted to at least 5 micrograms. Findings and limits, study-wide: Calculation of diversity from one million T cells yielded estimates considered to be underestimates.

In this sample, this clonotype turned up a few times. Its matching antigen is unknown. Material: blood. The TCR was taken from a woman between 55 and 75 years old in good health. V and J are TRBV6-2 or TRBV6-3 and TRBJ2-7; possibly TRBD1 or TRBD2 for D (5 bases each). The CDR3 coding sequence is TGTGCCGCTGCGAGGGGTCCGCAGTACTTC. Translation gives CAAARGPQYF.